This entry lists 12 T cell receptor beta chains sequenced from one sample in a study of glioma-infiltrating T cells listed by TCRdb under 2016. Data came from an Illumina MiSeq. The iRepertoire nested amplicon-rescue multiplex PCR (arm-PCR) platform was used to amplify TCR alpha and beta CDR3 regions from RNA. TCRdb reanalyzed the raw reads on its own, using fastp at Q25 for trimming and MiXCR for clone calling, and kept in-frame beta chains. CDR3 protein duplicates are merged, each entry listing the most common genes and DNA. In all, the sample holds some 40,000 distinct CDR3 sequences, and around 24% of those were seen once. In total, the top ten clones hold around 6.7% of the sample. Sequenced input: glioma tissue, nonneoplastic brain tissue, or PBMCs (not recorded which). Receptors originate from a human donor with low-grade glioma or glioblastoma, undergoing nonglioma brain surgery, or in good health (not recorded which).

This clonotype was seen many times. The chain recombines TRBV6-1 with TRBJ2-5; 8 bases map to TRBD2. The germline V gene has CDR1 MNHNS and CDR2 SASEGT. V was clipped by 5 bases and J by 5 bases; unmatched bases: 10. This CDR3 spans 15 amino acids. CDR3 sequence: CASSKGLAVRETQYF. As DNA, the CDR3 is TGTGCCAGCAGTAAAGGACTAGCCGTAAGGGAGACCCAGTACTTC.

The chain couples TRBV29-1 to TRBJ2-7; D ambiguous. CDR3 size: 14 residues. The germline CDR1 and CDR2 sequences are SQVTM and ANQGSEA. V was pared by 6 bases and J by 9 bases, with 24 bases between. CDR3 coding DNA: TGCAGCGTCGGCCAAGACGGTACCTACTTTGGGCAGTACTTC. Translated, it gives CSVGQDGTYFGQYF.

This clonotype counts as medium-sized. The DNA for the CDR3 is TGTGCCAGCAGTTACAGGGGGCCGGAGCAGTTCTTC. Amino acids: CASSYRGPEQFF. J is TRBJ2-1 and V is TRBV25-1, with 9 bases identical to TRBD1. V lost 5 bases to trimming and J lost 10 bases; unmatched junction nucleotides: 3. The germline gives CDR1 MGHDK, CDR2 SYGVNS. The CDR3 spans 12 residues. Together with reference TRBV25-1 and TRBJ2-1, the CDR3 gives the full variable domain: EADIYQTPRYLVIGTGKKITLECSQTMGHDKMYWYQQDPGMELHLIHYSYGVNSTEKGDLSSESTVSRIRTEHFPLTLESARPSHTSQYLCASSYRGPEQFFGPGTRLTVL.

This clonotype was seen at least ten times. The chain couples TRBV4-2 to TRBJ2-5; D is uncertain. The CDR3 covers 15 residues. CDR1 is LGHNA and CDR2 is YNFKEQ in the germline V gene. V was trimmed by 0 bases and J by 5 bases, leaving 13 bases between them. The CDR3 is CASSQDPSVWETQYF. The CDR3 nucleotides read TGTGCCAGCAGCCAAGATCCCAGCGTGTGGGAGACCCAGTACTTC.

This clonotype was detected many times. The V and J genes are TRBV20-1 and TRBJ2-5, with D tentatively TRBD2 (6 bases). In germline, CDR1 is DFQATT, CDR2 SNEGSKA (reference sequence). The CDR3 extends over 11 amino acids. V lost 3 bases and J lost 4, with 6 bases in between. This chain's CDR3 is CSASGRETQYF. CDR3 DNA sequence: TGCAGTGCTAGCGGGAGAGAGACCCAGTACTTC.

This sequence joins TRBV5-6 and TRBJ2-1; TRBD2 agrees at 10 bases. CDR1 is SGHDT and CDR2 is YYEEEE in the germline V gene. This CDR3 spans 12 amino acids. V trimming: 4 bases; J trimming: 10 bases; junction bases outside the gene matches: 2. CDR3 DNA sequence: TGTGCCAGCAGCCGGACTAGCGGCGAGCAGTTCTTC. Its translation: CASSRTSGEQFF. Variable domain in full (rest from reference TRBV5-6 and TRBJ2-1): DAGVTQSPTHLIKTRGQQVTLRCSPKSGHDTVSWYQQALGQGPQFIFQYYEEEERQRGNFPDRFSGHQFPNYSSELNVNALLLGDSALYLCASSRTSGEQFFGPGTRLTVL.

Details on this clonotype: The junction does not match germline at one end; this may be a read error. The chain joins TRBV27 to TRBJ2-7, with D perhaps matching TRBD2 (5 bases). CDR1 is MNHEY, CDR2 SMNVEV, per germline (reference sequence). This CDR3 comprises 13 residues. The CDR3, as DNA: TGTGCCCGCAGTTTTGCAGGAGAGGGCCATCAGTCCTTC. It yields the protein CARSFAGEGHQSF.

As regards this clonotype: A read error is possible here, since a much larger clone lies one base away. The gene calls are TRBV7-2 and TRBJ2-3; a possible D gene is TRBD1 (5 bases). The V gene lost 7 bases and the J gene lost 6 bases, with 20 bases spanning the gap. This CDR3 spans 15 amino acids. Germline V gene sequence: CDR1 SGHTA, CDR2 FQGNSA. CDR3 bases: TGTGCCAGCATCAACAGGCGTTCGCTGGGGGATACGCAGTATTTT. Translated: CASINRRSLGDTQYF. The full variable domain, in which reference TRBV7-2 and TRBJ2-3 provide the parts outside the CDR3, is GAGVSQSPSNKVTEKGKDVELRCDPISGHTALYWYRQSLGQGLEFLIYFQGNSAPDKSGLPSDRFSAERTGGSVSTLTIQRTQQEDSAVYLCASINRRSLGDTQYFGPGTRLTVL.

Ten or more counts support this clonotype. The chain joins TRBV4-2 to TRBJ2-3; 8 positions agree with TRBD2. Per germline, CDR1 LGHNA and CDR2 YNFKEQ. This CDR3 comprises 17 residues. Unmatched junction bases numbered 6, after V lost 0 bases and J lost 1 base. CDR3 residues: CASSQEGREARTDTQYF. The CDR3 nucleotides are TGTGCCAGCAGCCAAGAGGGGCGGGAGGCTCGCACAGATACGCAGTATTTT.

In its sample, this clonotype was seen many times. The J gene is TRBJ2-7, the V gene TRBV11-1; the match to TRBD1 covers 8 bases. Per germline, CDR1 SGHAT and CDR2 FQDESV (reference sequence). The ends lost 5 bases at V and 3 bases at J; junction bases unmatched: 12. The CDR3 length is 16 residues. This chain's CDR3 is CASSQSPGQANYEQYF. CDR3 nucleotide sequence: TGTGCCAGCAGCCAATCCCCGGGACAGGCTAACTACGAGCAGTACTTC.

This clonotype was detected ten times or more. The rearrangement links TRBV4-1 to TRBJ2-3; 7 bases are a match to TRBD2. Germline V gene data show CDR1 as MGHRA and CDR2 as YSYEKL. V gave up 0 bases and J gave up 1 base; unmatched junction bases: 1. This CDR3 region has 15 residues. CDR3 bases: TGCGCCAGCAGCCAAGATACTAGCGGCACAGATACGCAGTATTTT. As protein: CASSQDTSGTDTQYF.

The chain joins TRBV19 to TRBJ2-3, with D uncertain. The CDR3 is 13 amino acids. The germline V and J ends were trimmed by 3 bases and 2 bases, with 6 bases remaining between them. Germline V gives CDR1 LNHDA, CDR2 SQIVND (reference sequence). CDR3 coding DNA: TGTGCCAGTAGTATCGGCCACACAGATACGCAGTATTTT. Its protein is CASSIGHTDTQYF.